This T cell receptor (beta chain) comes out of a study of cytomegalovirus exposure and HLA in healthy donors. Some clones are missing from TCRdb's copy, which holds only in-frame ones; the method was immunoSEQ multiplex PCR. The profile shows over 120,000 clones, 85% to 90% of them singletons. CDR1 and CDR2 from the germline V gene are SGHDT and YYEEEE. This CDR3 has 12 amino acids. The V end was cut by 2 bases, the J end by 13 bases, with 10 bases between. What was sequenced was PBMCs. The TCR sequence derives from a woman in her late teens or twenties in good health and CMV-seropositive. This rearrangement joins TRBV5-6 to TRBJ1-6; the D is unclear. The DNA for the CDR3 is TGTGCCAGCAGCTTAGAGTTGAGTCCCCTCCACTTT. Translated: CASSLELSPLHF.